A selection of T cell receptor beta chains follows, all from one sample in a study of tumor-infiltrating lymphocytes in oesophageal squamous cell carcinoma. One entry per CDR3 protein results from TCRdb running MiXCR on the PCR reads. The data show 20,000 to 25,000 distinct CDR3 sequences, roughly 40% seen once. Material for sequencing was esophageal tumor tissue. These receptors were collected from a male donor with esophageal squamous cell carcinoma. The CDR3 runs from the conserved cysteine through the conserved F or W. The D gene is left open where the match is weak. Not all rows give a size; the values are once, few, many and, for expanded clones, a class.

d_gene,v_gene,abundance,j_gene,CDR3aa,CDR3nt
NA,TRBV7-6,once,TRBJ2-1,CASSFGTSYNEQFF,TGTGCCAGCAGCTTTGGGACATCCTACAATGAGCAGTTCTTC
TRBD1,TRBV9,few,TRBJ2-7,CASSGGQETYEQYF,TGTGCCAGCAGCGGCGGACAGGAAACCTACGAGCAGTACTTC
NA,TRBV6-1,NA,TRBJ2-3,CASSARIGLSTDTQYF,TGTGCCAGCAGTGCTCGTATCGGGCTTAGCACAGATACGCAGTATTTT
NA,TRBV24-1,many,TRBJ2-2,CATSDGGLGTGELFF,TGTGCCACCAGTGATGGGGGGCTCGGCACCGGGGAGCTGTTTTTT
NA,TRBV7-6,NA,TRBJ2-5,CASSLAGQVAGQETQYF,TGTGCCAGCAGCTTAGCGGGCCAGGTGGCCGGCCAAGAGACCCAGTACTTC
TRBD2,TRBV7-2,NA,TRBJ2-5,CASSRFVVTSANNEQYF,TGTGCCAGCAGCCGTTTTGTTGTGACTAGCGCAAACAATGAGCAGTACTTC
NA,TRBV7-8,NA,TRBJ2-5,CASSFRENQETQYF,TGTGCCAGCAGCTTCCGGGAAAACCAAGAGACCCAGTACTTC
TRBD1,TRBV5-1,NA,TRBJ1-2,CASSPGQTNYGYTF,TGCGCCAGCAGCCCGGGACAGACTAACTATGGCTACACCTTC
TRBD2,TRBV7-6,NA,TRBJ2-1,CASSLGVAGGPGEQFF,TGTGCTAGCAGCTTAGGAGTAGCGGGAGGCCCGGGTGAGCAGTTCTTC
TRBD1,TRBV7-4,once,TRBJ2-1,CASSLMGQNNEQFF,TGTGCCAGCAGCTTAATGGGACAGAACAATGAGCAGTTCTTC
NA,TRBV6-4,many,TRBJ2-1,CASSEKLENEQFF,TGTGCCAGCAGTGAGAAGCTGGAGAATGAGCAGTTCTTC
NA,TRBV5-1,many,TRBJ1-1,CASSYTENTEAFF,TGCGCCAGCAGCTACACAGAGAACACTGAAGCTTTCTTT
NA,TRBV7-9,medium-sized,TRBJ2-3,CASSALGHPDTQYF,TGTGCCAGCAGCGCCCTGGGACATCCAGATACGCAGTATTTT
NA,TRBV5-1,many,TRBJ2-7,CASSLGAAFYEQYF,TGCGCCAGCAGCTTGGGGGCAGCATTCTACGAGCAGTACTTC
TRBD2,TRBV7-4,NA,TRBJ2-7,CASSSLTSSGRDYEQYF,TGTGCCAGCAGCTCCTTAACTAGTAGCGGGAGGGATTACGAGCAGTACTTC
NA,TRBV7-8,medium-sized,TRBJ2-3,CASSSGQGGPTDTQYF,TGTGCCAGCAGCTCCGGGCAGGGGGGGCCAACAGATACGCAGTATTTT
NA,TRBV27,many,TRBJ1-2,CASSFGGQNGYTF,TGTGCCAGCAGTTTTGGCGGACAAAATGGCTACACCTTC
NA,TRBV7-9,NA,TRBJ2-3,CASSRARDTQYF,TGTGCCAGCAGCCGCGCTCGAGATACGCAGTATTTT
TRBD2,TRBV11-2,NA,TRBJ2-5,CASSLEAGETQYF,TGTGCCAGCAGCTTAGAAGCGGGGGAGACCCAGTACTTC
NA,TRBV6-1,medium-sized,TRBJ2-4,CASRGGGKNIQYF,TGTGCCTCCCGCGGAGGCGGGAAAAACATTCAGTACTTC
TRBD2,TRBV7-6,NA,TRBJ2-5,CASRPTSGRLQETQYF,TGTGCCAGCAGACCGACTAGCGGGAGACTTCAAGAGACCCAGTACTTC
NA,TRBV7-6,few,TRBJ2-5,CASSLDRTDYSATQYF,TGTGCCAGCAGCTTAGATAGGACGGATTACTCGGCGACCCAGTACTTC
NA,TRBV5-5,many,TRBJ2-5,CASSGMAIATETQYF,TGTGCCAGCAGCGGTATGGCCATAGCTACCGAGACCCAGTACTTC
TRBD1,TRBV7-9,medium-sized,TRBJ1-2,CASSLGQGDGYTF,TGTGCCAGCAGCTTGGGACAGGGGGATGGCTACACCTTC
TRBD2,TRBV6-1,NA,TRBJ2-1,CASSTGTSWFNEQFF,TGTGCCAGCAGTACCGGGACTAGTTGGTTTAATGAGCAGTTCTTC
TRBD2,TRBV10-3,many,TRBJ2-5,CAISGGRAQETQYF,TGTGCCATCAGTGGTGGGAGGGCGCAAGAGACCCAGTACTTC
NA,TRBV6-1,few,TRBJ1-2,CASSEAGAGGYTF,TGTGCCAGCAGTGAAGCAGGGGCGGGTGGCTACACCTTC
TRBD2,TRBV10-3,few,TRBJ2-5,CAISPWTSGFQQTQYF,TGTGCCATCAGCCCATGGACTAGCGGGTTCCAACAGACCCAGTACTTC
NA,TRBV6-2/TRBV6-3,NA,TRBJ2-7,CASREQVMNEQYF,TGTGCCAGCAGGGAACAGGTAATGAACGAGCAGTACTTC
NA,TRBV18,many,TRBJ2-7,CASSPSRARDEQYF,TGTGCCAGCTCCCCCAGCAGGGCCCGTGACGAGCAGTACTTC
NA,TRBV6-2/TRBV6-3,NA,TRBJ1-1,CASSTSPEAFF,TGTGCCAGCAGCACTAGTCCTGAAGCTTTCTTT
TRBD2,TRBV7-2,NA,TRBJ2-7,CASSLLAGVGEQYF,TGTGCCAGCAGCTTACTAGCGGGAGTGGGTGAGCAGTACTTC
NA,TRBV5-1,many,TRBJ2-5,CASSSSSETQYF,TGCGCCAGCAGCTCCTCTTCGGAGACCCAGTACTTC
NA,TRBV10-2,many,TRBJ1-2,CASSGDYGYTF,TGCGCCAGCAGTGGTGACTATGGCTACACCTTC
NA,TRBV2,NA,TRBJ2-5,CASMRGSSYNEQYF,TGTGCCAGCATGAGGGGGAGCTCCTACAATGAGCAGTACTTC
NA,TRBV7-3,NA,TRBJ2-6,CASSTPRGSGANVLTF,TGTGCCAGCAGCACCCCCAGGGGCTCTGGGGCCAACGTCCTGACTTTC
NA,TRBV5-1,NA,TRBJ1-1,CASSFWENTEAFF,TGCGCCAGCAGCTTTTGGGAGAACACTGAAGCTTTCTTT
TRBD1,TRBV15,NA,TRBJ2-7,CATSRATGGRYEQYF,TGTGCCACCAGCAGAGCAACAGGGGGCAGGTACGAGCAGTACTTC
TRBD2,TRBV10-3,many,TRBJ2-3,CAISESGLVASDTQYF,TGTGCCATCAGTGAGTCAGGACTAGTGGCCTCGGATACGCAGTATTTT
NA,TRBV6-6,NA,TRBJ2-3,CASSYSRENTDTQYF,TGTGCCAGCAGTTACTCGAGAGAGAACACAGATACGCAGTATTTT
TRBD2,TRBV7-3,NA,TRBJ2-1,CASSPTSGIWSYNEQFF,TGTGCCAGCAGCCCGACTAGCGGGATTTGGTCCTACAATGAGCAGTTCTTC
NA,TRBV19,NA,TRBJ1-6,CASSETGGNSPLHF,TGTGCCAGTAGTGAGACAGGCGGGAATTCACCCCTCCACTTT